The T cell receptor beta chain described here comes from a study of cytomegalovirus exposure and HLA in healthy donors. Healthy bone marrow donors formed the donor group. Though nominally healthy at sampling, donors likely had unrecorded immune exposures. The CDR3 extends over 14 amino acids. V was pared by 2 bases and J by 6 bases, with 11 bases between. Germline CDR1 is SGHDT and CDR2 is YYEEEE. PCR employed 60 Vbeta and 13 Jbeta primers. Assay used: immunoSEQ multiplex PCR; TCRdb lists only in-frame clones, some missing. The sample lists some 150,000 clones, about 75% occurring once. Sequencing input: PBMCs. The clonotype originates from a man aged 35 to 55 in good health and CMV-seronegative. The J gene is TRBJ1-4, the V gene TRBV5-6; D is undetermined. CDR3 amino acids: CASSFRETHEKLFF. CDR3 DNA sequence: TGTGCCAGCAGCTTTAGGGAGACGCATGAAAAACTGTTTTTT.